The T cell receptor (beta chain) described here comes from a study of shared clonotypes between healthy human individuals. Across the study: Used for every donor were three CD4 naive, three CD4 memory, two CD8 naive and one CD8 memory plate.

CD4+ cells underwent separation, giving CD45RA+ naive and CD45RA-negative memory subsets. Every immunoSEQ plate was one replicate of a subset's evenly spread DNA. TCRdb's copy holds only in-frame clones and misses some; the assay was immunoSEQ multiplex PCR. The sample holds around 330,000 clones, around 74% seen once. Material for sequencing was memory CD4+ T cells sorted from blood. The subset was: CD45RA-negative fraction. The clonotype was recovered from a man aged 25-40 years in good health.

CDR3: CASRRHKDTEAFF. CDR3 DNA: TGTGCCAGCCGTCGACATAAAGACACTGAAGCTTTCTTT. This chain links TRBV21-1 with TRBJ1-1; the DNA was not used to check the table's D call, TRBD1. TRBV21-1 is a pseudogene. The CDR3 length is 13 residues.